These 7 T cell receptor beta chains share one sample of origin, sequenced in a study of T cell repertoires in ileal Crohn's disease. The assay was immunoSEQ multiplex PCR, and TCRdb's table has in-frame clones only and misses some. The sample shows 2,000 to 2,500 clones, roughly 60% of them seen only once. The time point is: neoterminal ileum biopsy at postoperative endoscopy, about 6 months after surgery. The sample consisted of ileal tissue. The receptors come from an adult with Crohn's disease.

This chain joins TRBV6-5 and TRBJ2-7; 7 bases align to TRBD2. The CDR3 is 15 amino acids. Germline loops: CDR1 MNHEY, CDR2 SVGAGI. V lost 5 bases and J lost 2; bases outside the gene matches: 9. The CDR3 protein is CASSRNRDYPYEQYF. CDR3 bases: TGTGCCAGCAGTCGTAACCGGGACTACCCCTACGAGCAGTACTTC.

The rearrangement joins TRBV5-6 to TRBJ2-7, with 7 bases matching TRBD1. CDR1 is SGHDT, CDR2 YYEEEE, per germline. Losses at the gene ends were 0 bases for V and 2 bases for J; bases not matched to a gene: 2. The CDR3 consists of 14 residues. CDR3 in DNA: TGTGCCAGCAGCTTGGCAGGGGGAACCTACGAGCAGTACTTC. Protein: CASSLAGGTYEQYF.

The chain couples TRBV7-2 to TRBJ1-2, with a weak D call TRBD1 (5 bases). The V and J ends lost 1 base and 4 bases respectively, with 16 bases between them. CDR1 is SGHTA and CDR2 is FQGNSA in the germline V gene. The CDR3 has 16 residues. CDR3: CASSLEWGGQGYGYTF. CDR3 nucleotide sequence: TGTGCCAGCAGCTTAGAATGGGGGGGTCAAGGCTATGGCTACACCTTC.

This clone qualifies as large. The chain joins TRBV6-5 to TRBJ2-3, with 7 bases matching TRBD1. CDR3 length: 15 amino acids. The ends lost 5 bases at V and 3 bases at J; junction bases unmatched: 8. Germline values: CDR1 MNHEY, CDR2 SVGAGI. CDR3: CASSTDRVETDTQYF. The DNA of the CDR3 is TGTGCCAGCAGTACTGACAGGGTAGAAACAGATACGCAGTATTTT.

J is TRBJ2-7 and V is TRBV7-6; 9 nucleotides agree with TRBD1. Germline CDR1 is SGHVS and CDR2 is FNYEAQ. CDR3 length equals 14 residues. V lost 4 bases, J lost 5 bases, and 6 bases stayed unmatched. In DNA, the CDR3 is TGTGCCAGCAGCTCTGGGACAGGGAGAAACGAGCAGTACTTC. The encoded protein is CASSSGTGRNEQYF.

The J gene is TRBJ2-2, the V gene TRBV27; 15 bases fit TRBD2. The CDR3 is 18 amino acids. Losses at the gene ends were 7 bases for V and 5 bases for J; bases not matched to a gene: 11. The V gene's germline CDR1 is MNHEY and CDR2 SMNVEV (reference sequence). The CDR3 is CASTKGRTSGRGTGELFF. The CDR3 coding sequence is TGTGCCAGCACTAAGGGACGGACTAGCGGGAGGGGGACCGGGGAGCTGTTTTTT.

The chain joins TRBV6-1 to TRBJ1-1, with unresolved D. V gave up 4 bases and J gave up 5 bases, with 8 bases separating them. Germline V CDR1 and CDR2: MNHNS, SASEGT. This CDR3 spans 12 amino acids. For the CDR3, the DNA is TGTGCCAGCAGTGCCAGGTGGACTGAAGCTTTCTTT. It yields the protein CASSARWTEAFF.